The rows below give T cell receptor beta chains drawn from one sample of a study of regulatory T cells in long-lasting Graves disease. Via MiXCR, TCRdb re-called the multiplex PCR reads, giving one row per CDR3 protein. The sample contains about 430,000 distinct CDR3 sequences, about 15% of which appear only once. This sample also belongs to another study, concerning T cells in Graves' hyperthyroidism and ophthalmopathy.

Sequences were derived from peripheral blood mononuclear cells (PBMCs), sampled at new diagnosis, from a patient treated with antithyroid drugs. The receptors come from a woman between 40 and 55 years old with Graves disease. Both conserved end residues are part of each CDR3. Each record gives: D gene, clone size, J gene, V gene, CDR3 protein, CDR3 DNA. D genes are given only for firm matches. Rows may omit the clone size; those that give it use once, few, many or a size class.

. many TRBJ2-7 TRBV28 CASTPPRDSSTYEQYF TGTGCCAGCACCCCACCCCGAGACAGCTCAACCTACGAGCAGTACTTC
. many TRBJ1-5 TRBV12-3/TRBV12-4 CASTLGRDQPQHF TGTGCCAGCACTCTGGGGAGGGATCAGCCCCAGCATTTT
. many TRBJ1-2 TRBV27 CASSTGPPNYGYTF TGTGCCAGCAGTACCGGGCCTCCTAACTATGGCTACACCTTC
. . TRBJ2-1 TRBV11-3 CASSTGTGTKTPGLGYYGNEQFF TGTGCCAGCAGCACAGGGACAGGGACCAAAACACCGGGACTAGGATACTACGGCAATGAGCAGTTCTTC
. . TRBJ2-7 TRBV4-1 CASSHNRGGNSYEQYF TGCGCCAGCAGCCATAACAGGGGGGGTAACTCCTACGAGCAGTACTTC
TRBD1 few TRBJ1-2 TRBV14 CASSQGTGLGGYTF TGTGCCAGCAGCCAAGGGACAGGTCTGGGGGGCTACACCTTC
. many TRBJ2-1 TRBV3-1 CASSHGSSYNEQFF TGTGCCAGCAGCCACGGGAGCTCCTACAATGAGCAGTTCTTC
. many TRBJ2-2 TRBV12-3/TRBV12-4 CASSVRTLLTGELFF TGTGCCAGCAGCGTTCGGACTTTATTAACCGGGGAGCTGTTTTTT
TRBD2 . TRBJ2-1 TRBV4-1 CASSRGGGLAGSYNEQFF TGCGCCAGCAGCCGTGGGGGGGGACTAGCGGGATCCTACAATGAGCAGTTCTTC
. many TRBJ2-4 TRBV28 CASSSERPLAKNIQYF TGTGCCAGCAGTTCCGAAAGACCGTTAGCCAAAAACATTCAGTACTTC
TRBD2 many TRBJ2-1 TRBV12-3/TRBV12-4 CASSFLAASHEQFF TGTGCCAGCAGTTTCCTAGCGGCTTCGCATGAGCAGTTCTTC
. . TRBJ2-7 TRBV5-6 CASSLRLPPYEQYF TGTGCCAGCAGCTTGAGGCTACCTCCCTACGAGCAGTACTTC
TRBD1 many TRBJ1-5 TRBV6-1 CASSNRGLGQPQHF TGTGCCAGCAGCAACAGGGGGCTGGGTCAGCCCCAGCATTTT
. many TRBJ2-5 TRBV12-3/TRBV12-4 CASSLGAPPVETQYF TGTGCCAGCAGTTTAGGGGCCCCCCCAGTGGAGACCCAGTACTTC
TRBD2 many TRBJ2-1 TRBV15 CATSGPGTSGGSYNEQFF TGTGCCACCAGCGGACCCGGGACTAGCGGGGGATCCTACAATGAGCAGTTCTTC
. . TRBJ2-5 TRBV5-1 CASSLGWSQETQYF TGCGCCAGCAGCTTGGGCTGGTCACAAGAGACCCAGTACTTC
TRBD1 many TRBJ1-5 TRBV20-1 CSASGTVNQPQHF TGCAGTGCTTCCGGGACAGTAAATCAGCCCCAGCATTTT
TRBD2 many TRBJ2-1 TRBV20-1 CSARDAGGPYEQFF TGCAGTGCTAGAGATGCGGGAGGGCCGTATGAGCAGTTCTTC
. many TRBJ1-5 TRBV18 CASSPAQGHQPQHF TGTGCCAGCTCACCAGCACAGGGCCACCAGCCCCAGCATTTT
TRBD1 few TRBJ1-5 TRBV27 CASSSLGQGRQPQHF TGTGCCAGCAGTTCTCTAGGACAGGGGAGGCAGCCCCAGCATTTT
TRBD1 few TRBJ1-1 TRBV7-2 CASMLRDRGEAFF TGTGCCAGCATGCTTAGGGACAGGGGTGAAGCTTTCTTT
TRBD1 many TRBJ1-6 TRBV2 CASSRDSQSHNSPLHF TGTGCCAGCAGTCGGGACAGCCAAAGTCATAATTCACCCCTCCACTTT
. many TRBJ2-1 TRBV2 CASSERMNEQFF TGTGCCAGCAGTGAAAGGATGAATGAGCAGTTCTTC
TRBD2 many TRBJ2-1 TRBV11-2 CASSLAGLEQIVEQFF TGTGCCAGCAGCTTAGCGGGACTAGAACAAATTGTTGAGCAGTTCTTC
TRBD2 . TRBJ2-1 TRBV7-6 CASSGGGRDEQFF TGTGCCAGCAGCGGAGGCGGGAGGGATGAGCAGTTCTTC
. . TRBJ2-1 TRBV20-1 CSASGASLLGISYNEQFF TGCAGTGCTAGTGGTGCTTCCCTTCTAGGTATCTCCTACAATGAGCAGTTCTTC
. many TRBJ2-7 TRBV28 CASSPTGSVTYEQYF TGTGCCAGCAGTCCGACAGGAAGCGTAACCTACGAGCAGTACTTC
. many TRBJ2-7 TRBV6-5 CASSYSGQSSYEQYF TGTGCCAGCAGTTACTCCGGACAGTCCTCCTACGAGCAGTACTTC
. many TRBJ1-5 TRBV19 CASTVRGRDQPQHF TGTGCCAGTACAGTGCGAGGGCGGGATCAGCCCCAGCATTTT
. few TRBJ1-1 TRBV6-2/TRBV6-3 CASSRYPLTGGKTEAFF TGTGCCAGCAGTCGATACCCTTTGACAGGAGGAAAGACTGAAGCTTTCTTT
TRBD1 . TRBJ2-7 TRBV20-1 CSANGQGYEQYF TGCAGTGCTAACGGACAGGGCTACGAGCAGTACTTC
. many TRBJ2-1 TRBV11-3 CASSLNLRNEQFF TGTGCCAGCAGCTTAAATCTTCGCAATGAGCAGTTCTTC
TRBD2 . TRBJ2-1 TRBV20-1 CSAVVRAGVKNEQFF TGCAGTGCCGTGGTACGAGCGGGAGTCAAAAATGAGCAGTTCTTC
. . TRBJ1-6 TRBV14 CASSMGGGISPLHF TGTGCCAGCAGCATGGGGGGGGGAATTTCACCCCTCCACTTT
TRBD1 . TRBJ2-2 TRBV27 CTSSLTGTATRELFF TGTACCAGCAGTTTAACAGGGACAGCAACCAGGGAGCTGTTTTTT
TRBD2 many TRBJ2-5 TRBV25-1 CASSYLAGGPGTQYF TGTGCCAGCAGTTACCTAGCGGGAGGACCGGGGACCCAGTACTTC
. few TRBJ2-1 TRBV19 CASSIGRFYNEQFF TGTGCCAGTAGTATAGGCCGATTCTACAATGAGCAGTTCTTC